The 31 T cell receptor beta chains presented below share a single source sample, sequenced in a study of blood T cell repertoires in COVID-19. Profiling relied on immunoSEQ multiplex PCR, and the TCRdb table lists in-frame clones only, not all of them. The data contain hundreds of thousands of clones, 85% to 90% of them singletons. The sequenced material came from PBMCs or T cells enriched from blood (not recorded which). Source of these receptors: a man in his thirties or forties who had been exposed to COVID-19.

The rearrangement uses TRBV19 and TRBJ1-1; no definite D call. In germline, CDR1 is LNHDA, CDR2 SQIVND (reference sequence). The CDR3 length is 16 residues. V dropped 6 bases and J dropped 1 base, with 18 bases sitting between them. The CDR3 is CASSTPAVRRNTEAFF. The CDR3 bases are TGTGCCAGTAGCACCCCAGCGGTGAGACGGAACACTGAAGCTTTCTTT.

The chain employs TRBV5-4 and TRBJ2-5, with 9 positions matching TRBD2. CDR1 and CDR2 from the germline V gene are SGHNT and YYREEE (reference sequence). This CDR3 region has 16 residues. With V trimmed by 4 bases and J by 7 bases, 14 bases remained unmatched. CDR3 DNA: TGTGCCAGCAGCCTCCCGGGACTAGCAAGGGGGGGGACCCAGTACTTC. It encodes CASSLPGLARGGTQYF.

Only a few counts were recorded for this clone. This specimen includes other DNA sequences encoding the same CDR3. The chain joins TRBV9 to TRBJ2-2; 10 nucleotides line up with TRBD2. After removal of 0 bases from V and 5 bases from J, the junction contained 4 bases not matched to a gene. The CDR3 runs to 16 residues. Germline values: CDR1 SGDLS, CDR2 YYNGEE. The CDR3, as DNA: TGTGCCAGCAGCGTAGCCAGCGGGGGGGCAACCGGGGAGCTGTTTTTT. Translation: CASSVASGGATGELFF.

A single count supports this clone. This sequence joins TRBV25-1 and TRBJ1-6, with 9 bases lining up with TRBD1. Germline V CDR1 and CDR2: MGHDK, SYGVNS. The CDR3 runs 15 residues. Trimming at V came to 1 base and at J to 7 bases, leaving 2 bases not matched to a gene. The CDR3 nucleotides read TGTGCCAGCAGTGAATCAGGACAGGGGAATTCACCCCTCCACTTT. Encoded protein: CASSESGQGNSPLHF. Drawing the rest from reference TRBV25-1 and TRBJ1-6, the complete variable domain is EADIYQTPRYLVIGTGKKITLECSQTMGHDKMYWYQQDPGMELHLIHYSYGVNSTEKGDLSSESTVSRIRTEHFPLTLESARPSHTSQYLCASSESGQGNSPLHFGNGTRLTVT.

The chain has TRBV10-2 and TRBJ1-5; D is uncertain. V lost 7 bases, J lost 5 bases, and 9 bases lay in between. Per the germline V gene, CDR1 is WSHSY and CDR2 is SAAADI. The CDR3 has 12 residues. The CDR3: CASITGDQPQHF. Written as DNA, the CDR3 is TGCGCCAGCATCACGGGAGATCAGCCCCAGCATTTT.

This chain joins TRBV25-1 and TRBJ2-2, with 10 nucleotides matching TRBD2. Germline lookup yields CDR1 MGHDK and CDR2 SYGVNS. V was pared by 2 bases and J by 7 bases, with 10 bases of the junction left unmatched. This CDR3 has 17 amino acids. CDR3 coding DNA: TGTGCCAGCAGTGAAAGGTCCGGGACTAGCGATATCGGGGAGCTGTTTTTT. Its translation: CASSERSGTSDIGELFF.

The chain links TRBV15 to TRBJ1-1; D remains unclear. Trimming removed 0 bases from V and 4 bases from J, with 9 bases in between. This CDR3 contains 14 residues. Germline CDR1 is LNHNV and CDR2 is YYDKDF (reference sequence). This CDR3 reads CATSRDSTGTEAFF. Written as DNA, the CDR3 is TGTGCCACCAGCAGAGATAGTACGGGCACTGAAGCTTTCTTT.

The rearrangement links TRBV19 to TRBJ2-7; D perhaps matches TRBD2 (5 bases). Germline V gives CDR1 LNHDA, CDR2 SQIVND (reference sequence). The CDR3 is made up of 14 amino acids. Trimming left V 1 base short and J 2 bases short, with 9 bases between. The CDR3 is CASSIGTSAYEQYF. The CDR3 DNA is TGTGCCAGTAGTATAGGGACTTCTGCCTACGAGCAGTACTTC.

The rearrangement joins TRBV4-3 to TRBJ2-7, with 7 bases fitting TRBD2. The CDR3 is made up of 17 amino acids. Germline CDR1 reads LGHNA; CDR2 reads YSLEER. The ends lost 1 base at V and 2 bases at J; junction bases unmatched: 11. The CDR3 loop reads CASSQGLLTSAPYEQYF. CDR3 in DNA: TGCGCCAGCAGCCAAGGCCTCCTTACTAGCGCTCCCTACGAGCAGTACTTC.

The chain uses TRBV29-1 and TRBJ2-3; TRBD1 matches 8 bases. This CDR3 region has 14 residues. The germline gives CDR1 SQVTM, CDR2 ANQGSEA. V dropped 6 bases and J dropped 7; count of bases not matched to a gene: 12. In nucleotides, the CDR3 is TGCAGCGTCGGGCGAGGACAGGGTGGAAATACGCAGTATTTT. Its translation: CSVGRGQGGNTQYF.

This sequence joins TRBV7-6 and TRBJ1-2, with D perhaps matching TRBD1 (5 bases). The length of the CDR3 is 14 residues. Germline-derived CDR1 and CDR2 are SGHVS and FNYEAQ. V dropped 3 bases and J dropped 1 base, with 9 bases sitting between them. CDR3 amino acids: CASSLGGLNYGYTF. CDR3 nucleotides: TGTGCCAGCAGCTTGGGGGGACTTAACTATGGCTACACCTTC.

This chain uses TRBV15 with TRBJ2-1, with D perhaps TRBD2 (6 bases). Germline CDR1 and CDR2: LNHNV and YYDKDF (reference sequence). V lost 8 bases and J lost 7, with 12 bases in between. The CDR3 is 12 residues long. In DNA form, the CDR3 reads TGTGCCACCGGACTGGGGGGAAATGAGCAGTTCTTC. It translates to CATGLGGNEQFF.

This clone was counted a single time. Within the sample, other DNA sequences also encode this same CDR3. The chain couples TRBV5-6 to TRBJ1-2; D is uncertain. CDR1 and CDR2 from the germline V gene are SGHDT and YYEEEE. There are 13 residues in the CDR3. The V end lost 4 bases, the J end lost 1 base, and 8 bases lay between the germline ends. CDR3 nucleotides: TGTGCCAGCAGCCTGGCGGGTAACTATGGCTACACCTTC. This gives the protein CASSLAGNYGYTF.

The chain joins TRBV7-6 to TRBJ2-3; 14 bases are a match to TRBD2. There are 17 residues in the CDR3. Germline V gene lookup returns CDR1 SGHVS and CDR2 FNYEAQ. V was pared by 5 bases and J by 4 bases, with 8 bases of the junction left unmatched. The CDR3 sequence is CASSPLRLAGGSDTQYF. CDR3 nucleotides: TGTGCCAGCAGCCCGCTACGACTAGCGGGGGGGTCAGATACGCAGTATTTT.

This clone was seen a handful of times. This sequence joins TRBV6-1 and TRBJ2-7; D is possibly TRBD1 (6 bases). V gave up 0 bases and J gave up 4 bases, with 10 bases separating them. CDR3 size: 14 residues. Germline loops: CDR1 MNHNS, CDR2 SASEGT. CDR3 coding DNA: TGTGCCAGCAGTGAAGCTCGACAGGTATACGAGCAGTACTTC. Residues: CASSEARQVYEQYF.

The chain couples TRBV5-1 to TRBJ1-4; a weak D match, TRBD1 (5 bases). V lost 0 bases and J lost 5, with 11 bases in between. This CDR3 has 15 amino acids. Germline V gene data show CDR1 as SGHRS and CDR2 as YFSETQ. CDR3 loop: CASSLGDYPNEKLFF. CDR3 sequence (DNA): TGCGCCAGCAGCTTGGGGGACTACCCGAATGAAAAACTGTTTTTT.

The V gene is TRBV6-5, the J gene TRBJ2-7; TRBD2 might be the D (5 bases). Germline V gene sequence: CDR1 MNHEY, CDR2 SVGAGI. CDR3 length: 14 residues. Trimming cost V 3 bases and J 0 bases, with 9 bases left between them. CDR3 sequence (DNA): TGTGCCAGCAGTTATAGCGTGAGCTCCTACGAGCAGTACTTC. Protein product: CASSYSVSSYEQYF.

The V and J genes are TRBV2 and TRBJ2-1; a possible D gene is TRBD2 (7 bases). The germline V gene has CDR1 SNHLY and CDR2 FYNNEI. V lost 3 bases to trimming and J lost 3 bases, with 12 bases between them. The CDR3 extends over 15 amino acids. The CDR3 DNA follows: TGTGCCAGCAGTGATGGCGGGGGCGTCTACAATGAGCAGTTCTTC. It is translated as CASSDGGGVYNEQFF.

This sequence joins TRBV6-5 and TRBJ2-5; TRBD1 aligns across 7 bases. Germline V gene lookup returns CDR1 MNHEY and CDR2 SVGAGI. After removal of 6 bases from V and 2 bases from J, the junction contained 6 bases not matched to a gene. The CDR3 loop spans 14 amino acids. The CDR3 is CASSRDSTQETQYF. For the CDR3, the DNA is TGTGCCAGCAGCCGGGACAGTACTCAAGAGACCCAGTACTTC.

The rearrangement uses TRBV27 and TRBJ1-1; D is perhaps TRBD1 (6 bases). V was cut by 7 bases and J by 6 bases, with 18 bases left in between. Germline-derived CDR1 and CDR2 are MNHEY and SMNVEV (reference sequence). This CDR3 has 14 residues. CDR3 nucleotide sequence: TGTGCCAGCACCTCGACCTTACAGGGACCTGAAGCTTTCTTT. This gives the protein CASTSTLQGPEAFF.

The rearrangement joins TRBV4-1 to TRBJ1-2, with 7 bases lining up with TRBD1. The length of the CDR3 is 16 residues. Germline-derived CDR1 and CDR2 are MGHRA and YSYEKL. The V segment lost 3 bases and the J segment 2 bases; nucleotides outside the gene matches: 9. CDR3 sequence reads: CASSQGLVRGNYGYTF. The CDR3 bases are TGCGCCAGCAGCCAGGGCCTTGTCAGGGGGAACTATGGCTACACCTTC.

The rearrangement links TRBV4-3 to TRBJ1-2; no reliable D call. CDR3 length equals 16 residues. Germline V gene sequence: CDR1 LGHNA, CDR2 YSLEER. The germline V and J ends were trimmed by 0 bases and 7 bases, with 18 bases remaining between them. The CDR3 sequence: CASSQDGGISGGGYTF. CDR3 nucleotides: TGCGCCAGCAGCCAAGACGGCGGGATTTCTGGAGGTGGCTACACCTTC.

The chain has TRBV19 and TRBJ2-3; possible D gene TRBD1, 6 bases. The V end was cut by 3 bases, the J end by 3 bases, with 16 bases between. The CDR3 consists of 16 residues. Germline V gives CDR1 LNHDA, CDR2 SQIVND (reference sequence). Here the CDR3 DNA reads TGTGCCAGTAGTATTTTAGGGCAGGGGTTTACAGATACGCAGTATTTT. Its translation is CASSILGQGFTDTQYF.

The chain couples TRBV5-6 to TRBJ1-2, with 7 bases aligning to TRBD1. Germline values: CDR1 SGHDT, CDR2 YYEEEE. Losses at the gene ends were 4 bases for V and 3 bases for J; bases not matched to a gene: 3. The CDR3 runs 13 residues. The CDR3 sequence: CASSKDRHYGYTF. The CDR3 nucleotides are TGTGCCAGCAGCAAGGACAGGCACTATGGCTACACCTTC. Combining the CDR3 with reference TRBV5-6 and TRBJ1-2 gives the whole variable domain DAGVTQSPTHLIKTRGQQVTLRCSPKSGHDTVSWYQQALGQGPQFIFQYYEEEERQRGNFPDRFSGHQFPNYSSELNVNALLLGDSALYLCASSKDRHYGYTFGSGTRLTVV.

J is TRBJ2-1 and V is TRBV18; TRBD1 agrees at 10 bases. This CDR3 contains 16 residues. CDR1 is KGHSH, CDR2 LQKENI, per germline. V gave up 3 bases and J gave up 4 bases; unmatched junction bases: 6. CDR3 bases: TGTGCCAGCTCACCCATGAGGGGACAGGGGTACAATGAGCAGTTCTTC. Amino acids: CASSPMRGQGYNEQFF.

The V call is TRBV4-1, the J call TRBJ1-3, with a possible D match to TRBD1 (5 bases). Trimming shortened V by 2 bases and J by 7 bases, and 18 bases separated the two germline ends. Germline V lookup: CDR1 MGHRA, CDR2 YSYEKL. The CDR3 is 16 amino acids. The CDR3 DNA reads as TGCGCCAGCAGCCAATATGTCCGGGACTCTCGGAACACCATATATTTT. Translation gives CASSQYVRDSRNTIYF.

The J gene is TRBJ2-7, the V gene TRBV7-9; possible D gene TRBD1, 5 bases. Trimming removed 3 bases at V and 3 bases at J, with 12 bases between. In germline, CDR1 is SEHNR, CDR2 FQNEAQ (reference sequence). This CDR3 is 14 amino acids long. Written as DNA, the CDR3 is TGTGCCAGCAGCTTCGGACAAGCCGTCTACGAGCAGTACTTC. It specifies CASSFGQAVYEQYF.

The chain carries TRBV4-1 and TRBJ2-7, with D possibly being TRBD1 (5 bases). Germline CDR1 is MGHRA and CDR2 is YSYEKL. V dropped 2 bases and J dropped 3 bases, with 14 bases sitting between them. The CDR3 length is 15 residues. CDR3 sequence reads: CASSQFSGQGYEQYF. For the CDR3, the DNA is TGCGCCAGCAGCCAATTCTCCGGGCAGGGCTACGAGCAGTACTTC.

This sequence joins TRBV4-1 and TRBJ1-1; possibly TRBD1 for D (6 bases). The CDR3 spans 16 residues. V was cut by 4 bases and J by 5 bases, with 20 bases left in between. Germline V gene data show CDR1 as MGHRA and CDR2 as YSYEKL. Here the CDR3 DNA reads TGCGCCAGCAGCCCCCAGGGGCGCGAGAAGAGTACTGAAGCTTTCTTT. It yields the protein CASSPQGREKSTEAFF.

V and J are TRBV3-1 (or the pseudogene TRBV3-2) and TRBJ1-4, with 7 bases that match TRBD1. Trimming cost V 4 bases and J 0 bases; bases outside gene matches: 2. CDR3 length: 15 residues. From germline, CDR1 is LGHDT and CDR2 YNNKEL (reference sequence). CDR3 amino acids: CASSPGTATNEKLFF. The CDR3 DNA reads as TGTGCCAGCAGCCCGGGGACAGCAACTAATGAAAAACTGTTTTTT.

The chain joins TRBV11-2 to TRBJ2-3; TRBD2 is a possible D gene (6 bases). This CDR3 has 15 residues. The V gene's germline CDR1 is SGHAT and CDR2 FQNNGV. The ends were cut back, 5 bases at V and 0 bases at J, with 12 bases in the middle. CDR3 nucleotide sequence: TGTGCCAGCAGCCGTAGGGACTGGAGCACAGATACGCAGTATTTT. Translated, it gives CASSRRDWSTDTQYF. The full variable domain, with the rest looked up from reference TRBV11-2 and TRBJ2-3, is EAGVAQSPRYKIIEKRQSVAFWCNPISGHATLYWYQQILGQGPKLLIQFQNNGVVDDSQLPKDRFSAERLKGVDSTLKIQPAKLEDSAVYLCASSRRDWSTDTQYFGPGTRLTVL.